What follows are 10 T cell receptor beta chains derived from one specimen sequenced in a study of blood T cell repertoires in COVID-19. Clones were read by immunoSEQ multiplex PCR, and TCRdb kept only the in-frame ones, dropping some. The sample has tens of thousands of clones, about 85% seen once. Sequencing was performed on peripheral blood. Receptors originate from a woman between 70 and 85 years old with active COVID-19.

V and J are TRBV6-4 and TRBJ2-1, with TRBD1 matching over 10 bases. Germline V gene lookup returns CDR1 MRHNA and CDR2 SNTAGT. The V and J ends lost 5 bases and 11 bases, in that order; junction bases with no gene match: 9. The CDR3 spans 14 residues. This chain's CDR3 is CASSQNDRGRQQFF. The CDR3 DNA reads TGTGCCAGCAGTCAAAATGACAGGGGGCGACAGCAGTTCTTC.

V usage is TRBV10-1 and J usage is TRBJ2-3, with TRBD1 as a possible D gene (6 bases). V was clipped by 4 bases and J by 4 bases, with 12 bases between them. The germline CDR1 and CDR2 sequences are WNHNN and SYGVQD (reference sequence). This CDR3 has 14 residues. CDR3 amino acids: CASSARGEADTQYF. The CDR3 coding sequence is TGCGCCAGCAGTGCCAGGGGAGAGGCAGATACGCAGTATTTT.

This sequence joins TRBV7-3 and TRBJ2-3, with 8 bases lining up with TRBD2. The CDR3 covers 15 residues. Germline assignment: CDR1 SGHTA and CDR2 FQGTGA. The V segment lost 5 bases and the J segment 3 bases; nucleotides outside the gene matches: 7. The CDR3 reads CASSTWGGRTDTQYF. The CDR3 region has the DNA TGTGCCAGCAGCACTTGGGGCGGGAGGACAGATACGCAGTATTTT.

The chain carries TRBV10-3 and TRBJ1-3; TRBD1 aligns across 9 bases. The trim removed 4 bases at V and 0 bases at J, leaving 4 bases unmatched. This CDR3 is built from 16 residues. Germline CDR1 ENHRY, CDR2 SYGVKD. The CDR3 nucleotides are TGTGCCATCAGTGGGGACAGGGCTTACTCTGGAAACACCATATATTTT. Translating it yields CAISGDRAYSGNTIYF.

The count of this clone is one. The CDR3 protein is CASRFCQGVGEQYF. The DNA for the CDR3 is TGTGCAAGTCGCTTCTGTCAGGGGGTGGGGGAGCAGTACTTC. This sequence joins TRBV12-2 and TRBJ2-7; the DNA was not used to check the table's D call, TRBD1. TRBV12-2 is flagged as a pseudogene. This CDR3 contains 14 residues.

This chain uses TRBV20-1 with TRBJ1-1; D is ambiguous. The germline V and J ends were trimmed by 3 bases and 1 base, with 6 bases remaining between them. Germline V gives CDR1 DFQATT, CDR2 SNEGSKA (reference sequence). The CDR3 totals 12 residues. CDR3 bases: TGCAGTGCTAGTCTAACGAACACTGAAGCTTTCTTT. It is translated as CSASLTNTEAFF.

The gene calls are TRBV5-1 and TRBJ2-3; a weak D match, TRBD1 (7 bases). The CDR3 loop spans 15 amino acids. The V gene's germline CDR1 is SGHRS and CDR2 YFSETQ. V lost 4 bases and J 3 bases, leaving 15 bases between the germline ends. The CDR3 DNA reads TGCGCCAGCAGCGGAGGGGGCGCCAGGACAGATACGCAGTATTTT. This encodes CASSGGGARTDTQYF. Drawing the rest from reference TRBV5-1 and TRBJ2-3, the complete variable domain is KAGVTQTPRYLIKTRGQQVTLSCSPISGHRSVSWYQQTPGQGLQFLFEYFSETQRNKGNFPGRFSGRQFSNSRSEMNVSTLELGDSALYLCASSGGGARTDTQYFGPGTRLTVL.

The chain has TRBV7-9 and TRBJ2-1; TRBD1 might be the D (6 bases). There are 13 residues in the CDR3. Germline V gives CDR1 SEHNR, CDR2 FQNEAQ (reference sequence). V was trimmed by 7 bases and J by 5 bases, leaving 12 bases between them. CDR3 sequence: CASTLDRDNEQFF. The CDR3 DNA sequence: TGTGCCAGCACCCTGGACAGAGACAATGAGCAGTTCTTC.

The V call is TRBV2, the J call TRBJ1-1; D possibly corresponds to TRBD1 (6 bases). CDR3 length: 14 amino acids. V gave up 4 bases and J gave up 1 base, with 10 bases separating them. Germline loops: CDR1 SNHLY, CDR2 FYNNEI. CDR3 bases: TGTGCCAGCAGTGTCGGCAGGGGGAACACTGAAGCTTTCTTT. Translating gives CASSVGRGNTEAFF.

The chain joins TRBV7-6 to TRBJ2-1; 7 bases are shared with TRBD2. V dropped 4 bases and J dropped 1; count of bases not matched to a gene: 16. CDR1 is SGHVS and CDR2 is FNYEAQ in the germline V gene. The CDR3 consists of 19 residues. This CDR3 is CASSSPHGPGGSSYNEQFF. For the CDR3, the DNA is TGTGCCAGCAGCTCGCCCCACGGGCCCGGGGGGAGTTCCTACAATGAGCAGTTCTTC.